This T cell receptor beta chain stems from a study of neurological immune-mediated disorders. The germline V gene encodes CDR1 SGHVS and CDR2 FQNEAQ. V dropped 1 base and J dropped 4 bases, with 7 bases sitting between them. This CDR3 spans 13 amino acids. This clonotype has a count of ten or more. MiXCR, run by TCRdb on the 5' RACE reads, gives a single entry per CDR3 protein. In the table there are more than 35,000 distinct CDR3 sequences, 2.5% to 3.5% of which are singletons. The gene calls are TRBV7-8 and TRBJ2-5; no reliable D call. This receptor was identified in a woman in her 50s with multiple sclerosis. The material sequenced was PBMCs. CDR3 loop: CASSLVAAETQYF. The CDR3 DNA sequence: TGTGCCAGCAGCTTAGTTGCGGCAGAGACCCAGTACTTC. Supplemented by reference TRBV7-8 and TRBJ2-5, the full variable domain reads GAGVSQSPRYKVAKRGQDVALRCDPISGHVSLFWYQQALGQGPEFLTYFQNEAQLDKSGLPSDRFFAERPEGSVSTLKIQRTQQEDSAVYLCASSLVAAETQYFGPGTRLLVL.